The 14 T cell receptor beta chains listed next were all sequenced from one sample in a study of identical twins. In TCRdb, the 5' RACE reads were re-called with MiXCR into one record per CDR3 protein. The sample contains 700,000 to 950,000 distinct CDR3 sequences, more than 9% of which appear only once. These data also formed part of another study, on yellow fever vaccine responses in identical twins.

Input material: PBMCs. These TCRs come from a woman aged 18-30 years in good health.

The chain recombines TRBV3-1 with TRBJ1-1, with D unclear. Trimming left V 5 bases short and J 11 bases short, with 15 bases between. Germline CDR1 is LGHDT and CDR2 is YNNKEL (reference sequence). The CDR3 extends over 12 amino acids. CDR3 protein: CASSSRLAVAFF. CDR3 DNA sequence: TGTGCCAGCAGCTCCCGTTTAGCGGTCGCTTTCTTT.

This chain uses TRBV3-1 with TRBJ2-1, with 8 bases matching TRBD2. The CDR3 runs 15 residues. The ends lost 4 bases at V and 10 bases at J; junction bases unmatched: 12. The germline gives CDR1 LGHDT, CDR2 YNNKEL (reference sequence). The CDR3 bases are TGTGCCAGCAGCCTATCCGGAGCGGGAGTAGCGGAGCAGTTCTTC. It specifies CASSLSGAGVAEQFF.

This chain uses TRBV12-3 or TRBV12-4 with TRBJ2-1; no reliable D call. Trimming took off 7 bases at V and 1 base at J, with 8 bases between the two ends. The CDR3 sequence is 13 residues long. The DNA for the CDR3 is TGTGCCAGCACCAGGTTATCCTACAATGAGCAGTTCTTC. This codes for CASTRLSYNEQFF.

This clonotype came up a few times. CDR3 protein: CASRPLGQGQETQYF. CDR3 in DNA: TGTGCCAGCAGACCTCTTGGACAGGGTCAAGAGACCCAGTACTTC. The rearrangement links TRBV7-7 to TRBJ2-5; 8 bases fit TRBD1. In germline, CDR1 is SSHAT, CDR2 FNYEAQ (reference sequence). The CDR3 loop spans 15 amino acids. Unmatched junction bases numbered 8, after V lost 6 bases and J lost 2 bases.

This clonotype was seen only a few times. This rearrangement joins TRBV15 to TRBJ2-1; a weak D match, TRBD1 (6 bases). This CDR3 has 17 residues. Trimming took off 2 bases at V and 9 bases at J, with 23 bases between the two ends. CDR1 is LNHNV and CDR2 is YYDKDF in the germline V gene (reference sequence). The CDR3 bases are TGTGCCACCAGCAGACGAGGGGGAGCAGGGGTAGGTGTTGAGCAGTTCTTC. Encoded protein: CATSRRGGAGVGVEQFF.

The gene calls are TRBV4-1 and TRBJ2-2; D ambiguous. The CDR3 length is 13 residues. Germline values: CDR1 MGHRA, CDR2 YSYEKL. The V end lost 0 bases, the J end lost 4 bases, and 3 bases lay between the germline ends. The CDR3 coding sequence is TGCGCCAGCAGCCAAGAGACCACCGGGGAGCTGTTTTTT. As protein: CASSQETTGELFF.

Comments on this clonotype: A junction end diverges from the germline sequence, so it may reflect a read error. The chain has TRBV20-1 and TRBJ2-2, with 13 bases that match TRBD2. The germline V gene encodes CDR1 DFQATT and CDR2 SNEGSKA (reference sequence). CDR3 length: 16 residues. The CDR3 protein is CCAIGLAGANTGELFF. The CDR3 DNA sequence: TGCTGTGCTATTGGACTAGCGGGGGCCAACACCGGGGAGCTGTTTTTT.

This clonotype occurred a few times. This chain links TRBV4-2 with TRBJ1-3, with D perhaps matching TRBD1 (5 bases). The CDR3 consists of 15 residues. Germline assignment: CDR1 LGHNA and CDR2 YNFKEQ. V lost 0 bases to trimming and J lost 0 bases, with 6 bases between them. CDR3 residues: CASSQDDSSGNTIYF. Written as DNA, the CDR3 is TGTGCCAGCAGCCAAGACGACAGCTCTGGAAACACCATATATTTT.

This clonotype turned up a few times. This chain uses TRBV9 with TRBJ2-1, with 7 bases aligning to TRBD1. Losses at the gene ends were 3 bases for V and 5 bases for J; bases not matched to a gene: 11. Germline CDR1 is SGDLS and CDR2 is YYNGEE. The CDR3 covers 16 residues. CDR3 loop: CASSASGKGAHNEQFF. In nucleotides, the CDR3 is TGTGCCAGCAGCGCCTCTGGAAAGGGGGCCCACAATGAGCAGTTCTTC.

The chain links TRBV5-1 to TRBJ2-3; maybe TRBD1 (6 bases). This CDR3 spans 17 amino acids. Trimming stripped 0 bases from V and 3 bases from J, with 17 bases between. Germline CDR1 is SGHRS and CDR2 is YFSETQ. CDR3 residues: CASSLARQVWGTDTQYF. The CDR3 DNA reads TGCGCCAGCAGCTTGGCCCGACAGGTATGGGGAACAGATACGCAGTATTTT. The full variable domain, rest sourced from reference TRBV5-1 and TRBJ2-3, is KAGVTQTPRYLIKTRGQQVTLSCSPISGHRSVSWYQQTPGQGLQFLFEYFSETQRNKGNFPGRFSGRQFSNSRSEMNVSTLELGDSALYLCASSLARQVWGTDTQYFGPGTRLTVL.

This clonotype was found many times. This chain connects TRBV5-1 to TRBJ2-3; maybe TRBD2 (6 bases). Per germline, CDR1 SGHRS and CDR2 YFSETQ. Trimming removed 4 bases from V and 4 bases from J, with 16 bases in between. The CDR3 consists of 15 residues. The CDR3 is CASSLGTPQADTQYF. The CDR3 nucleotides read TGCGCCAGCAGCCTCGGGACTCCCCAGGCAGATACGCAGTATTTT.

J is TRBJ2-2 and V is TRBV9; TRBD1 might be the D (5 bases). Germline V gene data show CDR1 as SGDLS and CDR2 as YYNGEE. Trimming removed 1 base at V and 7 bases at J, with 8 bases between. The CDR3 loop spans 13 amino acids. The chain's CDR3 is CASSVPGHGELFF. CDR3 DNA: TGTGCCAGCAGCGTACCTGGACACGGGGAGCTGTTTTTT.

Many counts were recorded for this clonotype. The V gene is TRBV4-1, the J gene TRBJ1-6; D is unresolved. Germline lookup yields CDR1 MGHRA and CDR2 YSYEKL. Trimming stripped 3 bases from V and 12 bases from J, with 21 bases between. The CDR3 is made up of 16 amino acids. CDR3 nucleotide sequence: TGCGCCAGCAGCCAGAGCTCGGGCCGGGATTTCCGACCCCTCCACTTT. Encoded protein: CASSQSSGRDFRPLHF.

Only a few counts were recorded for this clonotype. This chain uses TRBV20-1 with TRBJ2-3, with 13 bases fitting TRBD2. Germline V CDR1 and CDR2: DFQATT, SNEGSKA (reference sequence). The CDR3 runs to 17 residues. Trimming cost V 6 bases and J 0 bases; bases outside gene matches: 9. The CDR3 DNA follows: TGCAGTGCGGCGAGGACTAGCGGGAGAGGGAGCACAGATACGCAGTATTTT. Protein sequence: CSAARTSGRGSTDTQYF.